This TCR beta chain originates from a study of response to subunit inactivated influenza vaccine. Overall study findings and caveats: It was the authors' suggestion that each seasonal influenza vaccination recruits few new T cells.

This clonotype was seen only a few times. The antigen remains unidentified. TCRdb re-derived calls from the RT-PCR reads in MiXCR, one entry per CDR3 protein. The profile covers 300,000 to 350,000 distinct CDR3 sequences, with around a fifth appearing a single time and approximately 10% taken by the ten largest. Germline CDR1 reads SGHAT; CDR2 reads FQNNGV. The CDR3 has 12 residues. V dropped 2 bases and J dropped 6 bases, with 5 bases sitting between them. This receptor was identified in a man in his fifties or sixties who received an inactivated influenza vaccine. The rearrangement joins TRBV11-2 to TRBJ2-1; D gene ambiguous. The sample consisted of PBMCs from blood, taken approximately 22 months after vaccination. The CDR3 region is CASSLRRNEQFF. For the CDR3, the DNA is TGTGCCAGCAGCTTACGGCGCAATGAGCAGTTCTTC.